These 17 T cell receptor beta chains came from one sample sequenced in a study of T cell responses to AZD1222 COVID-19 vaccine. Clones were sequenced by immunoSEQ multiplex PCR, and TCRdb holds only the in-frame ones, with some missing. The profile shows roughly 100,000 clones, over 75% of them singletons. The sequenced sample was peripheral blood, obtained on day 0 of AZD1222 vaccination. The receptors come from an adult in good health.

This chain's CDR3 is CASTEGQRTYYEQYF. Written as DNA, the CDR3 is TGTGCCAGCACAGAGGGACAGAGAACGTACTACGAGCAGTACTTC. V usage is TRBV2 and J usage is TRBJ2-7; 7 bases match TRBD1. V was pared by 7 bases and J by 3 bases, with 12 bases of the junction left unmatched. There are 15 residues in the CDR3. Germline V lookup: CDR1 SNHLY, CDR2 FYNNEI.

This chain links TRBV7-9 with TRBJ1-2; maybe TRBD1 (5 bases). V shed 3 bases and J shed 9 bases, with 26 bases lying between them. Germline V gene sequence: CDR1 SEHNR, CDR2 FQNEAQ (reference sequence). This CDR3 has 17 residues. CDR3 residues: CASSFPDEGLGGVCYTF. The CDR3 nucleotides read TGTGCCAGCAGCTTTCCCGATGAAGGTCTCGGGGGTGTGTGCTACACCTTC.

Here the CDR3 DNA reads TGTGCCAGCAGTCTACCGGCCTTCCGGGACGGCAATCAGCCCCAGCATTTT. Protein sequence: CASSLPAFRDGNQPQHF. The chain recombines TRBV28 with TRBJ1-5, with D possibly TRBD1 on 5 matching bases. CDR3 length: 17 amino acids. Germline CDR1 reads MDHEN; CDR2 reads SYDVKM. Trimming took off 5 bases at V and 2 bases at J, with 19 bases between the two ends.

This clone was seen a handful of times. This rearrangement joins TRBV29-1 to TRBJ2-7; D gene uncertain. The germline V gene encodes CDR1 SQVTM and CDR2 ANQGSEA. V was shortened by 7 bases and J by 6 bases, with 19 bases between the two germline ends. The CDR3 consists of 13 residues. In nucleotides, the CDR3 is TGCAGCGCCCGGCCGGCTCAGGATAGCGAGCAGTACTTC. Translating gives CSARPAQDSEQYF.

This chain connects TRBV27 to TRBJ1-1; D possibly corresponds to TRBD1 (6 bases). The V and J ends lost 6 bases and 1 base respectively, with 12 bases between them. The CDR3 is 14 residues long. CDR1 is MNHEY and CDR2 is SMNVEV in the germline V gene (reference sequence). The CDR3 protein is CASRPGQPNTEAFF. CDR3 DNA: TGTGCCAGCAGACCTGGACAGCCGAACACTGAAGCTTTCTTT.

This sequence joins TRBV5-1 and TRBJ1-2, with D unclear. This CDR3 has 12 amino acids. V lost 4 bases and J 6 bases, leaving 10 bases between the germline ends. The germline V gene encodes CDR1 SGHRS and CDR2 YFSETQ. The CDR3 coding sequence is TGCGCCAGCAGCCTGCCCAATAATGGCTACACCTTC. It translates to CASSLPNNGYTF.

The chain's CDR3 is CASSLGTGGPRGYTF. The CDR3 DNA sequence: TGTGCCAGCAGCCTCGGGACAGGGGGCCCTAGGGGCTACACCTTC. V usage is TRBV13 and J usage is TRBJ1-2, with 12 bases that match TRBD1. Germline V CDR1 and CDR2: PRHDT, FYEKMQ (reference sequence). V shed 5 bases and J 8 bases; nucleotides not matched to a gene: 9. This CDR3 spans 15 amino acids.

The chain couples TRBV6-6 to TRBJ1-1; D is undetermined. This CDR3 contains 12 residues. Trimming took 2 bases from V and 4 from J, leaving 5 bases between them. Germline values: CDR1 MNHNY, CDR2 SVGAGI (reference sequence). The CDR3, as DNA: TGTGCCAGCAGTTACAGGGCCACTGAAGCTTTCTTT. Its protein is CASSYRATEAFF.

V and J are TRBV28 and TRBJ1-1; 9 bases are a match to TRBD1. In germline, CDR1 is MDHEN, CDR2 SYDVKM. The CDR3 has 17 amino acids. V was pared by 6 bases and J by 0 bases, with 11 bases of the junction left unmatched. Here the CDR3 reads CASSSVLRQGVNTEAFF. CDR3 DNA sequence: TGTGCCAGCAGCTCAGTTCTCCGACAGGGGGTGAACACTGAAGCTTTCTTT.

Here the CDR3 reads CASSLFGRQGGLAGMDTQYF. Here the CDR3 DNA reads TGTGCCAGCAGTTTATTTGGTCGTCAGGGCGGGCTAGCGGGGATGGATACGCAGTATTTT. The chain recombines TRBV27 with TRBJ2-3; TRBD2 matches at 9 bases. Germline CDR1 is MNHEY and CDR2 is SMNVEV (reference sequence). V lost 1 base, J lost 6 bases, and 20 bases stayed unmatched. The CDR3 runs 20 residues.

The V gene is TRBV28, the J gene TRBJ1-5; unclear D gene. This CDR3 spans 14 amino acids. V lost 3 bases, J lost 0 bases, and 6 bases lay in between. CDR1 is MDHEN, CDR2 SYDVKM, per germline. CDR3 nucleotides: TGTGCCAGCAGTTTTCAGTCTAGCAATCAGCCCCAGCATTTT. Its translation: CASSFQSSNQPQHF.

The chain links TRBV28 to TRBJ2-5, with TRBD2 matching 9 bases. With 5 bases clipped from V and 5 bases from J, the junction kept 9 bases outside the gene matches. The CDR3 extends over 15 amino acids. Germline CDR1 MDHEN, CDR2 SYDVKM. The CDR3: CASSASASGKETQYF. In DNA, the CDR3 is TGTGCCAGCAGTGCCTCGGCTAGCGGGAAGGAGACCCAGTACTTC.

The chain carries TRBV2 and TRBJ2-1; 11 bases align to TRBD2. The length of the CDR3 is 14 residues. Trimming at V came to 7 bases and at J to 5 bases, leaving 4 bases not matched to a gene. In germline, CDR1 is SNHLY, CDR2 FYNNEI. DNA of the CDR3: TGTGCCAGCAAGCTAGCGGGGGGACACAATGAGCAGTTCTTC. It is translated as CASKLAGGHNEQFF.

V is TRBV10-3 and J is TRBJ2-1; D is possibly TRBD2 (7 bases). CDR1 is ENHRY and CDR2 is SYGVKD in the germline V gene. This CDR3 region has 14 residues. V was trimmed by 7 bases and J by 5 bases, leaving 15 bases between them. The CDR3 DNA reads TGTGCCATCAAAGAAAGGGGGGGAAACAATGAGCAGTTCTTC. It codes for CAIKERGGNNEQFF.

This chain links TRBV6-5 with TRBJ2-3; D is possibly TRBD2 (7 bases). Germline-derived CDR1 and CDR2 are MNHEY and SVGAGI. This CDR3 spans 14 amino acids. The V and J ends lost 4 bases and 3 bases respectively, with 11 bases between them. CDR3 sequence (DNA): TGTGCCAGCAGTTGGGGAGGGGGGACAGATACGCAGTATTTT. This translates into CASSWGGGTDTQYF.

The V and J genes are TRBV10-2 and TRBJ1-4; TRBD1 aligns across 10 bases. V shed 8 bases and J 6 bases; nucleotides not matched to a gene: 9. CDR3 length: 15 amino acids. The germline CDR1 and CDR2 sequences are WSHSY and SAAADI. In nucleotides, the CDR3 is TGCGCCAGCGGGGCCTGGGACAGGGGATATGAAAAACTGTTTTTT. Translating it yields CASGAWDRGYEKLFF.

The CDR3 region has the DNA TGCGCCAGCAGCCAAACATCACAGGGTCCTGACACCGGGGAGCTGTTTTTT. Translated: CASSQTSQGPDTGELFF. This rearrangement joins TRBV4-1 to TRBJ2-2; weak D call: TRBD1 (6 bases). The CDR3 is 17 residues long. Germline values: CDR1 MGHRA, CDR2 YSYEKL. Trimming left V 2 bases short and J 3 bases short, with 16 bases between.